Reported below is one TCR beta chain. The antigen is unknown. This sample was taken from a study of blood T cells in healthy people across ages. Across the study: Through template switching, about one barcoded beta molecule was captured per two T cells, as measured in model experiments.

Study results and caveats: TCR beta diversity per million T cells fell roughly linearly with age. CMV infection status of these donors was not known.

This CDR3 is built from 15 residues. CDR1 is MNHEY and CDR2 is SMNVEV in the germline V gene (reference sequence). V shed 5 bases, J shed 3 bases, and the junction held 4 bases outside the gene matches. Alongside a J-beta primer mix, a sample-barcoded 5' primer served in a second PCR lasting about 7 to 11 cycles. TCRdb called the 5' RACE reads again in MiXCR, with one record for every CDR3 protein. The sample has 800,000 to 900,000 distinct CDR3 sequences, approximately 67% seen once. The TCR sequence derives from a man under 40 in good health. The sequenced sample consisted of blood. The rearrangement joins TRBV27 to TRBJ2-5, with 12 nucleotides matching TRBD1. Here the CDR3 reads CASSRGTGGEETQYF. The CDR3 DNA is TGTGCCAGCAGTAGGGGGACAGGGGGCGAAGAGACCCAGTACTTC.